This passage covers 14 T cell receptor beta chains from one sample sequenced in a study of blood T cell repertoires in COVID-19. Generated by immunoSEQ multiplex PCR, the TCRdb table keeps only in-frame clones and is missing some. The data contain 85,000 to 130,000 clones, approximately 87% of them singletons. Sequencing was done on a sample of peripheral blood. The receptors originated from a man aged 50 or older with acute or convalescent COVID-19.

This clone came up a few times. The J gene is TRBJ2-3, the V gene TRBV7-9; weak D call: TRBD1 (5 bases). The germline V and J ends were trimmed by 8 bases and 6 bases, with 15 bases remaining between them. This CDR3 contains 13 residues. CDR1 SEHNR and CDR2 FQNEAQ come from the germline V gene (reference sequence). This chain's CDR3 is CASGQTVRDTQYF. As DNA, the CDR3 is TGTGCCAGCGGTCAGACAGTAAGGGATACGCAGTATTTT.

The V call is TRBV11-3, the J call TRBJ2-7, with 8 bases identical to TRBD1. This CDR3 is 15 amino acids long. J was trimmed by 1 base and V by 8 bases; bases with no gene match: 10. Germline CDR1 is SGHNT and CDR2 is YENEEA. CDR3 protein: CASGPDRGLSYEQYF. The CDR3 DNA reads TGTGCCAGCGGACCTGACAGGGGCCTATCCTACGAGCAGTACTTC.

The CDR3 DNA is TGTGCCAGTAGTTCCTCCTCCAGAGGGGGAGCTAACTATGGCTACACCTTC. Translation: CASSSSSRGGANYGYTF. This chain uses TRBV19 with TRBJ1-2; D is possibly TRBD1 (6 bases). V lost 5 bases, J lost 0 bases, and 19 bases lay in between. Germline CDR1 and CDR2: LNHDA and SQIVND (reference sequence). The CDR3 contains 17 residues. Complete variable domain (other parts from reference TRBV19 and TRBJ1-2): DGGITQSPKYLFRKEGQNVTLSCEQNLNHDAMYWYRQDPGQGLRLIYYSQIVNDFQKGDIAEGYSVSREKKESFPLTVTSAQKNPTAFYLCASSSSSRGGANYGYTFGSGTRLTVV.

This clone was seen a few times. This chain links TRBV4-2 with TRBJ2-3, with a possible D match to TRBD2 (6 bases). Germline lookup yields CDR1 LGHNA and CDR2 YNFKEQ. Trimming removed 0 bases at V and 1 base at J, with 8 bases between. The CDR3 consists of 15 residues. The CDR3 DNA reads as TGTGCCAGCAGCCAAGATGGCGGGGGCACAGATACGCAGTATTTT. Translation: CASSQDGGGTDTQYF.

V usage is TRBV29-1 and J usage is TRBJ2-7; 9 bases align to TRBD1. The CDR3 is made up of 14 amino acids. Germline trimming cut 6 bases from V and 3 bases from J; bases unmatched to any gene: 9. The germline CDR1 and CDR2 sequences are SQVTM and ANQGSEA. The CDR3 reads CSVGTGLYYYEQYF. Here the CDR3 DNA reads TGCAGCGTGGGGACAGGGCTCTACTACTACGAGCAGTACTTC.

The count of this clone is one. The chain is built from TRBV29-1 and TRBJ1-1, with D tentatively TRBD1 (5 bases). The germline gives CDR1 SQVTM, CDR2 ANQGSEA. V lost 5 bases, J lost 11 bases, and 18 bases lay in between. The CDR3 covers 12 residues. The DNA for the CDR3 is TGCAGCGTTACCCCAACCGGGGGGTTTGCTTTCTTT. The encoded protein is CSVTPTGGFAFF.

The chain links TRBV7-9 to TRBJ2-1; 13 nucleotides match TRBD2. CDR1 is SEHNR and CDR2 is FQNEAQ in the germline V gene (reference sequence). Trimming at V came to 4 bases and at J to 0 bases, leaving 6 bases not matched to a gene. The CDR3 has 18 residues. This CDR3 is CASSYIGLAGVSYNEQFF. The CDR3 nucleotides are TGTGCCAGCAGCTACATCGGACTAGCGGGAGTCTCCTACAATGAGCAGTTCTTC.

CDR3 DNA: TGTGCCATCAGTTGGGACAGTTCTAGCACAGATACGCAGTATTTT. It codes for CAISWDSSSTDTQYF. J is TRBJ2-3 and V is TRBV10-3, with TRBD1 matching over 7 bases. Germline loops: CDR1 ENHRY, CDR2 SYGVKD. The CDR3 is made up of 15 amino acids. V shed 5 bases, J shed 0 bases, and the junction held 5 bases outside the gene matches.

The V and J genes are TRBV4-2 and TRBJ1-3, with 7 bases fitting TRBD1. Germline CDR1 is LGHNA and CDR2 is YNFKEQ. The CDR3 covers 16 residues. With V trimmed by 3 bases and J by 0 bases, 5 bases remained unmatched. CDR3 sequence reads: CASSHRGDDSGNTIYF. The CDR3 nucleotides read TGTGCCAGCAGCCACAGGGGGGACGACTCTGGAAACACCATATATTTT.

The CDR3 sequence is CASSQEGGQPQHF. The DNA for the CDR3 is TGTGCCAGCAGCCAAGAAGGGGGTCAGCCCCAGCATTTT. The chain links TRBV3-1 (or the pseudogene TRBV3-2) to TRBJ1-5, with D perhaps matching TRBD1 (6 bases). The V gene lost 0 bases and the J gene lost 6 bases, with 6 bases spanning the gap. CDR3 length: 13 amino acids. Looked up from germline, CDR1 is LGHDT and CDR2 is YNNKEL (reference sequence).

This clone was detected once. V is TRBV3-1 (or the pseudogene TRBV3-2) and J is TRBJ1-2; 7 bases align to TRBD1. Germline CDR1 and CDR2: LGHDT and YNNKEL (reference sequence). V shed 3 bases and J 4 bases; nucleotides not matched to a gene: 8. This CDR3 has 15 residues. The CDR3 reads CASSQGTETLYGYTF. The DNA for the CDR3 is TGTGCCAGCAGCCAGGGGACAGAAACTCTCTATGGCTACACCTTC.

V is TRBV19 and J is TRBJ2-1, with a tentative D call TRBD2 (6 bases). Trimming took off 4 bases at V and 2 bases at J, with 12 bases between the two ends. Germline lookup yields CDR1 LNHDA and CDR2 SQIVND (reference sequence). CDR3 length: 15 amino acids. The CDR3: CASSTSGLTYNEQFF. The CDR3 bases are TGTGCCAGTAGTACGAGCGGACTAACCTACAATGAGCAGTTCTTC.

The CDR3 nucleotides read TGTGCCAGCATTAGCGAGAACACCGGGGAGCTGTTTTTT. This translates into CASISENTGELFF. This chain uses TRBV2 with TRBJ2-2; weak D call: TRBD2 (5 bases). The CDR3 runs to 13 residues. Germline CDR1 reads SNHLY; CDR2 reads FYNNEI. Trimming took off 7 bases at V and 1 base at J, with 7 bases between the two ends. The whole variable domain, remainder taken from reference TRBV2 and TRBJ2-2, is EPEVTQTPSHQVTQMGQEVILRCVPISNHLYFYWYRQILGQKVEFLVSFYNNEISEKSEIFDDQFSVERPDGSNFTLKIRSTKLEDSAMYFCASISENTGELFFGEGSRLTVL.

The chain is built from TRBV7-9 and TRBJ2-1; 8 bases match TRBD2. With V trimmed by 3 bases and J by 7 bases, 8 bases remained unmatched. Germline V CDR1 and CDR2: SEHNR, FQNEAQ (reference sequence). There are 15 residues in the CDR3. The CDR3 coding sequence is TGTGCCAGCAGCTTCCAGCGGGAGTGGGGAAATGAGCAGTTCTTC. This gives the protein CASSFQREWGNEQFF.